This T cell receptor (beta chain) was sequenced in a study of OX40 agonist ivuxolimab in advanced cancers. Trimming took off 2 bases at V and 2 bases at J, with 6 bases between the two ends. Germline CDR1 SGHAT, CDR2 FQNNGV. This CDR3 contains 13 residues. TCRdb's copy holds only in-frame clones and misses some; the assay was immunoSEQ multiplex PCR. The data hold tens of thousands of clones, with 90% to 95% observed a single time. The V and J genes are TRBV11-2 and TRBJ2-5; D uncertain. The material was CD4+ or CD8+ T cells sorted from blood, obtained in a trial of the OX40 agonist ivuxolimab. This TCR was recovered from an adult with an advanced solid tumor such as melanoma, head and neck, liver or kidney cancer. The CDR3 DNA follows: TGTGCCAGCAGCTTATTAGAGCAAGAGACCCAGTACTTC. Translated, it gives CASSLLEQETQYF.